Each of the 29 T cell receptor beta chains below was sequenced from the same sample in a study of tumor and adjacent non-tumor tissue in lung cancer. This sample's RNA came from whole unsorted tissue. Distant lung tissue was collected more than 3 cm away from the tumor edge. The library came from three nested PCR rounds adapted from ARM-PCR protocols. TCRdb reprocessed the multiplex PCR reads via MiXCR and lists one record per CDR3 protein. The sample carries 60,000 to 100,000 distinct CDR3 sequences, approximately 82% recorded once. The sample comprised distant non-tumor lung tissue. Receptors originate from a man between 65 and 79 years old with non-small cell lung cancer.

For this clonotype: Compared with germline, one end of the junction differs, possibly owing to a read error. The rearrangement links TRBV11-2 to TRBJ1-1; maybe TRBD1 (5 bases). Germline assignment: CDR1 SGHAT and CDR2 FQNNGV. There are 15 residues in the CDR3. CDR3 coding DNA: TGTGAAAGAAAAAAAAAAAACGTTGGGGGAAATGAAGATTTATTT. This gives the protein CERKKKNVGGNEDLF. Complete variable domain (other parts from reference TRBV11-2 and TRBJ1-1): EAGVAQSPRYKIIEKRQSVAFWCNPISGHATLYWYQQILGQGPKLLIQFQNNGVVDDSQLPKDRFSAERLKGVDSTLKIQPAKLEDSAVYLCERKKKNVGGNEDLFGQGTRLTVV.

This clonotype was seen a few times. Possible read error: a much larger clone is one base away. The V call is TRBV4-2, the J call TRBJ2-5; no definite D call. In germline, CDR1 is LGHNA, CDR2 YNFKEQ. The CDR3 is 13 residues long. The CDR3 spells CVSSQEQTETQYF. The CDR3 nucleotides read TGTGTCAGCAGCCAAGAACAGACAGAGACCCAGTACTTC.

Concerning this clonotype: An end of the junction does not agree with germline; a read error may underlie this. The J gene is TRBJ2-4, the V gene TRBV29-1, with 8 bases that match TRBD2. This CDR3 contains 14 residues. The germline gives CDR1 SQVTM, CDR2 ANQGSEA. This chain's CDR3 is CSGARGQGKNIQYF. CDR3 bases: TGTAGCGGGGCGCGCGGACAAGGCAAAAACATTCAGTACTTC.

Comment on this clonotype: A junction boundary mismatches the germline segment, possibly from a read error. The chain couples TRBV4-2 to TRBJ1-2; D is unresolved. Germline V gives CDR1 LGHNA, CDR2 YNFKEQ. The CDR3 loop spans 14 amino acids. The CDR3 here is CTSSPLEDNYGYTF. The CDR3 nucleotides are TGTACCAGCAGCCCGTTAGAGGACAACTATGGCTACACCTTC.

Notes on this clonotype: Sequence at one end of the junction differs from germline and may be a read error. This sequence joins TRBV5-6 and TRBJ2-1; D is possibly TRBD1 (6 bases). The CDR3 is 16 residues long. Germline V gene sequence: CDR1 SGHDT, CDR2 YYEEEE. The CDR3 DNA reads as TGTGTCAGCAGTTCCGGTAGGGGGAGCTCCTACAATGAGCAATTCTTC. This translates into CVSSSGRGSSYNEQFF.

The chain employs TRBV12-3 or TRBV12-4 and TRBJ1-5; 8 nucleotides agree with TRBD1. V dropped 1 base and J dropped 7; count of bases not matched to a gene: 6. This CDR3 comprises 15 residues. The CDR3 DNA is TGTGCCAGCAGTTTAGAGACAGGGGACAACCAGCCCCAGCATTTT. It yields the protein CASSLETGDNQPQHF.

This clonotype has at least ten counts. The chain has TRBV28 and TRBJ1-6; D unclear. Per the germline V gene, CDR1 is MDHEN and CDR2 is SYDVKM. The length of the CDR3 is 15 residues. V was trimmed by 5 bases and J by 7 bases, leaving 15 bases between them. CDR3 in DNA: TGTGCCAGCAGTACCTCGGACGGCCGCAATTCACCCCTCCACTTT. Translation: CASSTSDGRNSPLHF.

A note on this clonotype: A read error may be the cause here, since a much bigger clone is one base away. The chain carries TRBV28 and TRBJ2-7; a weak D match, TRBD1 (6 bases). The CDR3 totals 13 residues. Per germline, CDR1 MDHEN and CDR2 SYDVKM. Between the trimmed V and J ends, which lost 10 bases and 6 bases, there was a span of 19 bases. CDR3 loop: CANGQIRASEQYF. CDR3 sequence (DNA): TGTGCCAATGGACAGATCAGAGCGTCCGAGCAGTACTTC. The whole variable domain, remainder taken from reference TRBV28 and TRBJ2-7, is DVKVTQSSRYLVKRTGEKVFLECVQDMDHENMFWYRQDPGLGLRLIYFSYDVKMKEKGDIPEGYSVSREKKERFSLILESASTNQTSMYLCANGQIRASEQYFGPGTRLTVT.

This clonotype was seen only a few times. A much larger clone is a single base away; this may be a read error. This sequence joins TRBV4-2 and TRBJ1-5; D uncertain. Trimming removed 1 base from V and 6 bases from J, with 7 bases in between. This CDR3 is 13 amino acids long. Per germline, CDR1 LGHNA and CDR2 YNFKEQ. The CDR3 sequence is CASSQGLIQPQHF. In DNA form, the CDR3 reads TGTGCCAGCAGCCAAGGCTTAATTCAGCCCCAGCATTTT.

Remarks on this clonotype: One end of the junction fails to match germline, which may point to a read error. J is TRBJ1-1 and V is TRBV6-5; perhaps TRBD1 as D (5 bases). Germline V gives CDR1 MNHEY, CDR2 SVGAGI. The CDR3 loop spans 16 amino acids. The CDR3: CASSRARGTLNTEASF. The CDR3 DNA sequence: TGTGCCAGCAGCAGGGCGCGAGGGACGCTGAACACTGAAGCTTCCTTT.

To note about this clonotype: One junction end disagrees with the germline gene, perhaps due to a read error. This sequence joins TRBV11-2 and TRBJ2-7, with TRBD1 as a possible D gene (7 bases). Germline V gene sequence: CDR1 SGHAT, CDR2 FQNNGV. CDR3 length: 15 amino acids. CDR3 nucleotides: TGTGCCGGCAGCTTATATGGAGGGGGCAGGTACGAGCAGTACTTC. Its translation is CAGSLYGGGRYEQYF.

This clonotype was counted only a few times. This sequence joins TRBV10-2 and TRBJ1-1; weak D call: TRBD1 (6 bases). Trimming left V 8 bases short and J 7 bases short, with 14 bases between. Germline values: CDR1 WSHSY, CDR2 SAAADI. The CDR3 length is 12 residues. CDR3 nucleotide sequence: TGCGCCAGCGGATCGAGGGACAATGAAGCTTTCTTT. It codes for CASGSRDNEAFF.

With regard to this clonotype: A junction boundary mismatches the germline segment, possibly from a read error. The chain uses TRBV5-4 and TRBJ2-2, with D possibly being TRBD2 (5 bases). Germline lookup yields CDR1 SGHNT and CDR2 YYREEE (reference sequence). This CDR3 region has 12 residues. The CDR3: CANSSGTGELFF. DNA of the CDR3: TGTGCCAACAGCTCAGGCACCGGGGAGCTTTTTTTT.

The table lists this clonotype with a few counts. This chain joins TRBV28 and TRBJ2-5; the match to TRBD1 covers 7 bases. The CDR3 totals 14 residues. Trimming removed 3 bases from V and 5 bases from J; junction bases left unmatched: 6. Germline lookup yields CDR1 MDHEN and CDR2 SYDVKM. In DNA, the CDR3 is TGTGCCAGCAGTTTTGGACAGGCTTGGGAGACCCAGTACTTC. It is translated as CASSFGQAWETQYF.

Concerning this clonotype: It may be a read error: a sequence one base away is much more abundant. The chain has TRBV4-1 and TRBJ2-7; tentatively, D is TRBD1 (5 bases). This CDR3 has 13 residues. Germline assignment: CDR1 MGHRA and CDR2 YSYEKL. Between the trimmed V and J ends, which lost 1 base and 3 bases, there was a span of 7 bases. CDR3 amino acids: CASSQVQGYEQYF. CDR3 DNA: TGCGCCAGCAGCCAAGTTCAGGGCTACGAGCAGTACTTC.

This clonotype came up a few times. Being one base from a much bigger clone, this may be a read error. This chain links TRBV10-1 with TRBJ1-1, with 10 positions matching TRBD1. Germline assignment: CDR1 WNHNN and CDR2 SYGVQD (reference sequence). V shed 0 bases, J shed 7 bases, and the junction held 8 bases outside the gene matches. The CDR3 has 16 residues. DNA of the CDR3: TGCGCCAGCAGTGAGTCGAGGGGACAGGGGCACAATGAAGCTTTCTTT. This codes for CASSESRGQGHNEAFF.

The chain has TRBV20-1 and TRBJ2-1; no clear D. The CDR3 covers 13 residues. Trimming pared 7 bases from V and 7 bases from J, leaving 17 bases between. Per the germline V gene, CDR1 is DFQATT and CDR2 is SNEGSKA (reference sequence). In DNA, the CDR3 is TGCAGTGGTATATTGCAGGAAATTAATGAGCAGTTCTTC. This gives the protein CSGILQEINEQFF.

Concerning this clonotype itself: An end of the junction differs from the germline gene, which may be a read error. The chain joins TRBV14 to TRBJ1-6; D is unresolved. The CDR3 runs to 14 residues. CDR1 is SGHDN and CDR2 is FVKESK in the germline V gene. The CDR3 DNA is TGTGTCAGCAGCACCCAATACAAGGTTTCACCAATCCACTTT. Encoded protein: CVSSTQYKVSPIHF.

On this clonotype: A much larger clone is a single base away; this may be a read error. This sequence joins TRBV29-1 and TRBJ2-1; 13 bases line up with TRBD2. V dropped 4 bases and J dropped 9; count of bases not matched to a gene: 3. The CDR3 is 13 residues long. In germline, CDR1 is SQVTM, CDR2 ANQGSEA. The CDR3 DNA follows: TGCAGCGTTGGGACTAGCGGGAGAGCTGAGCAGTTCTTC. Translating it yields CSVGTSGRAEQFF.

The gene calls are TRBV6-2 or TRBV6-3 and TRBJ2-5; D not certain. The V gene's germline CDR1 is MNHEY and CDR2 SVGEGT. The CDR3 consists of 14 residues. In DNA, the CDR3 is TGTAGCAGCAGTACAAACCCAAGCCGGGAGACCCAGTACTTC. Protein: CSSSTNPSRETQYF.

This clonotype was observed a few times. The chain couples TRBV20-1 to TRBJ2-7; TRBD2 matches at 8 bases. The germline CDR1 and CDR2 sequences are DFQATT and SNEGSKA (reference sequence). CDR3 length: 15 amino acids. The CDR3 sequence is CGVREGLAGTYEQYF. CDR3 bases: TGCGGTGTTAGAGAAGGACTAGCTGGGACTTACGAGCAGTACTTC.

This clonotype was detected many times. One junction end disagrees with the germline gene, perhaps due to a read error. The CDR3 region has the DNA TGCAGAGTGGCCGACAGGTTCAAAGAGACACAGTACTTC. Its protein product is CRVADRFKETQYF. The gene calls are TRBV29-1 and TRBJ2-5; D possibly corresponds to TRBD1 (6 bases). Germline-derived CDR1 and CDR2 are SQVTM and ANQGSEA. CDR3 size: 13 residues.

The genes are TRBV11-2 and TRBJ1-2; 8 bases map to TRBD1. V trimming: 5 bases; J trimming: 4 bases; junction bases outside the gene matches: 3. The CDR3 is made up of 13 amino acids. The germline V gene encodes CDR1 SGHAT and CDR2 FQNNGV. The CDR3 region has the DNA TGTGCCAGCAGCCCCGGACAGGGCTATGGCTACACCTTC. This encodes CASSPGQGYGYTF. Based on the CDR3 plus reference TRBV11-2 and TRBJ1-2, the full variable domain is EAGVAQSPRYKIIEKRQSVAFWCNPISGHATLYWYQQILGQGPKLLIQFQNNGVVDDSQLPKDRFSAERLKGVDSTLKIQPAKLEDSAVYLCASSPGQGYGYTFGSGTRLTVV.

This clonotype was found many times. V gene TRBV4-2 combines with J gene TRBJ2-7, with D possibly being TRBD1 (6 bases). There are 13 residues in the CDR3. With 4 bases removed from V and 5 bases from J, the gap between germline ends came to 12 bases. The germline V gene has CDR1 LGHNA and CDR2 YNFKEQ. As DNA, the CDR3 is TGTGCCAGCAGCCCGTTTACAGGGCACGAGCAGTACTTC. Translated, it gives CASSPFTGHEQYF.

This clonotype was observed many times. The V call is TRBV29-1, the J call TRBJ1-3; the D gene is possibly TRBD1 (6 bases). CDR1 SQVTM and CDR2 ANQGSEA come from the germline V gene. CDR3 size: 17 residues. Trimming took off 6 bases at V and 0 bases at J, with 21 bases between the two ends. The CDR3 coding sequence is TGCAGCGTCAGAGGGCACAGGGATGATCGCTCTGGAAACACCATATATTTT. It codes for CSVRGHRDDRSGNTIYF.

In the case of this clonotype: One end of the junction varies from germline; a read error may be responsible. The V gene is TRBV10-3, the J gene TRBJ2-5; 8 positions match TRBD1. The CDR3 is 14 residues long. Per germline, CDR1 ENHRY and CDR2 SYGVKD. The CDR3 DNA follows: TGTGCCATCAATGTCGGGACAGGACAAGAGACCCAGTATTTC. Translated: CAINVGTGQETQYF.

This clonotype was counted once. A read error is likely, as this CDR3 ends without the conserved phenylalanine or tryptophan. The DNA is left out, because the CDR3 cannot be placed on it with certainty; the CDR3 is given as TCRdb lists it. The rearrangement joins TRBV20-1 to TRBJ2-7; TRBD2, the table's D call, lacks a check against the DNA. From its first to its last residue, the CDR3 has 15 amino acids. Germline CDR1 and CDR2: DFQATT and SNEGSKA (reference sequence). CDR3 sequence: CSVKEGLAGTYELYL.

The J gene is TRBJ2-3, the V gene TRBV25-1; 10 bases are shared with TRBD2. V shed 4 bases and J 4 bases; nucleotides not matched to a gene: 14. The length of the CDR3 is 18 residues. Looked up from germline, CDR1 is MGHDK and CDR2 is SYGVNS. The CDR3 DNA is TGTGCCAGCAGTGCGGGGGCCCTAGCGGGAGTGGGGGCAGATACGCAGTATTTT. Protein product: CASSAGALAGVGADTQYF.

A note on this clonotype: At one of its ends the junction is not consistent with the germline gene, which may arise from a read error. This sequence joins TRBV6-5 and TRBJ2-6; 7 bases fit TRBD1. The germline V gene has CDR1 MNHEY and CDR2 SVGAGI. This CDR3 spans 17 amino acids. The CDR3: CAGSSGTEGSWANVLTF. The CDR3, as DNA: TGTGCCGGCAGTTCCGGGACAGAGGGCTCTTGGGCCAACGTCCTGACTTTC.